These 29 T cell receptor beta chains were sequenced from one sample in a study of regulatory T cells in long-lasting Graves disease. Arm-PCR of CDR3 regions and iRepertoire HTBI primers were the basis on which TCR beta libraries were built. TCRdb fed the multiplex PCR reads into MiXCR, producing one record per CDR3 protein. The sample consists of 500,000 or so distinct CDR3 sequences, 15% to 20% of them appearing once. Time point in this sample: newly diagnosed GD, antithyroid drugs for less than 3 months. PBMC RNA was the source of the TCR library. These data also featured in a second study, about T cells in Graves' hyperthyroidism and ophthalmopathy.

The material sequenced was peripheral blood mononuclear cells (PBMCs), taken at new diagnosis, from a patient treated with antithyroid drugs. Receptor source: a middle-aged woman with Graves disease.

This clonotype was picked up many times. This sequence joins TRBV5-1 and TRBJ1-1, with D unresolved. There are 16 residues in the CDR3. Trimming pared 4 bases from V and 1 base from J, leaving 17 bases between. Looked up from germline, CDR1 is SGHRS and CDR2 is YFSETQ. CDR3 sequence (DNA): TGCGCCAGCAGCCCCATTGTATCAGGAGCGAACACTGAAGCTTTCTTT. Amino acid sequence: CASSPIVSGANTEAFF.

The V and J genes are TRBV19 and TRBJ1-1; no firm D call. This CDR3 is 14 amino acids long. Germline values: CDR1 LNHDA, CDR2 SQIVND (reference sequence). V was cut by 0 bases and J by 0 bases, with 5 bases left in between. CDR3 in amino acids: CASSIDRMNTEAFF. The CDR3 DNA reads TGTGCCAGTAGTATAGATAGGATGAACACTGAAGCTTTCTTT.

The chain links TRBV6-1 to TRBJ1-6; D is ambiguous. The CDR3 totals 15 residues. Between the trimmed V and J ends, which lost 6 bases and 7 bases, there was a span of 16 bases. CDR1 is MNHNS, CDR2 SASEGT, per germline. The CDR3 coding sequence is TGTGCCAGCAGGAAAGAGGGTACGAACAATTCACCCCTCCACTTT. This gives the protein CASRKEGTNNSPLHF.

This chain links TRBV6-5 with TRBJ2-7, with TRBD2 identical over 8 bases. Per germline, CDR1 MNHEY and CDR2 SVGAGI. The trim removed 4 bases at V and 2 bases at J, leaving 7 bases unmatched. The CDR3 has 15 residues. The CDR3 nucleotides are TGTGCCAGCAGTTTCGGGGGGGGGGCTACCTACGAGCAGTACTTC. It specifies CASSFGGGATYEQYF.

This clonotype was counted a few times. The CDR3 loop reads CSAAGQGADQPQHF. The CDR3 DNA follows: TGCAGTGCTGCGGGACAGGGGGCAGATCAGCCCCAGCATTTT. The genes are TRBV20-1 and TRBJ1-5, with 12 bases fitting TRBD1. Germline V lookup: CDR1 DFQATT, CDR2 SNEGSKA (reference sequence). J was trimmed by 5 bases and V by 5 bases; bases with no gene match: 4. This CDR3 has 14 residues.

This chain uses TRBV2 with TRBJ2-4, with 8 bases matching TRBD2. CDR1 and CDR2 from the germline V gene are SNHLY and FYNNEI. The CDR3 has 15 amino acids. With V trimmed by 4 bases and J by 6 bases, 8 bases remained unmatched. CDR3 sequence reads: CASSVRGGERNIQYF. The CDR3 nucleotides read TGTGCCAGCAGTGTCCGGGGGGGCGAGAGAAACATTCAGTACTTC.

This clonotype has a count of ten or more. The chain is built from TRBV7-9 and TRBJ1-1; a possible D gene is TRBD1 (6 bases). The length of the CDR3 is 14 residues. Germline V gene data show CDR1 as SEHNR and CDR2 as FQNEAQ (reference sequence). Trimming took 5 bases from V and 4 from J, leaving 14 bases between them. The CDR3: CASSAAGVRTEAFF. The CDR3 nucleotides read TGTGCCAGCAGCGCCGCAGGGGTACGCACTGAAGCTTTCTTT.

The chain uses TRBV7-9 and TRBJ1-5; D unclear. Trimming pared 5 bases from V and 6 bases from J, leaving 17 bases between. Germline V gene data show CDR1 as SEHNR and CDR2 as FQNEAQ (reference sequence). There are 15 residues in the CDR3. The CDR3 sequence is CASSPGLGGSQPQHF. The CDR3 DNA reads as TGTGCCAGCAGCCCGGGTCTCGGCGGCTCTCAGCCCCAGCATTTT.

The rearrangement uses TRBV30 and TRBJ1-4, with TRBD1 matching 10 bases. Looked up from germline, CDR1 is GTSNPN and CDR2 is SVGIG (reference sequence). CDR3 size: 15 residues. V shed 2 bases, J shed 5 bases, and the junction held 5 bases outside the gene matches. CDR3 sequence: CAWSSGQGGNEKLFF. The DNA for the CDR3 is TGTGCCTGGAGTTCCGGACAGGGGGGGAATGAAAAACTGTTTTTT.

This clonotype was seen many times. V is TRBV12-3 or TRBV12-4 and J is TRBJ2-7; D is perhaps TRBD2 (7 bases). The CDR3 spans 16 residues. V was cut by 3 bases and J by 1 base, with 16 bases left in between. The CDR3: CASSLGAGQPSYEQYF. The CDR3 DNA reads as TGTGCCAGCAGTTTGGGAGCGGGACAACCATCCTACGAGCAGTACTTC.

The sample holds a few counts of this clonotype. The CDR3: CSVSQGIGAFF. The CDR3 DNA sequence: TGCAGCGTCAGTCAGGGAATTGGAGCTTTCTTT. This chain connects TRBV29-1 to TRBJ1-1; D is perhaps TRBD1 (5 bases). The CDR3 totals 11 residues. V lost 6 bases and J 10 bases, leaving 15 bases between the germline ends. The V gene's germline CDR1 is SQVTM and CDR2 ANQGSEA.

This clonotype appeared many times. One end of the junction varies from germline; a read error may be responsible. The rearrangement uses TRBV7-2 and TRBJ2-4; a possible D gene is TRBD1 (5 bases). The CDR3 is made up of 13 amino acids. The V gene's germline CDR1 is SGHTA and CDR2 FQGNSA. The CDR3 DNA is TGTGCCAGCAGGTTAGGGGTCCGAAGGATTCAGTACTTC. This codes for CASRLGVRRIQYF.

This clonotype was recorded at least ten times. The chain recombines TRBV10-3 with TRBJ1-2; D unclear. Trimming cost V 3 bases and J 4 bases, with 9 bases left between them. The CDR3 extends over 13 amino acids. CDR1 is ENHRY and CDR2 is SYGVKD in the germline V gene. The CDR3 DNA sequence: TGTGCCATCAGTGAAGGGCAGAGCTATGGCTACACCTTC. It specifies CAISEGQSYGYTF.

This clonotype showed up just a few times. V is TRBV11-3 and J is TRBJ1-1; D not certain. CDR3 length: 13 amino acids. The germline gives CDR1 SGHNT, CDR2 YENEEA. V lost 2 bases to trimming and J lost 4 bases, with 8 bases between them. The CDR3 coding sequence is TGTGCCAGCAGCTTAAGCCGTTCCACTGAAGCTTTCTTT. It specifies CASSLSRSTEAFF. Variable domain in full (rest from reference TRBV11-3 and TRBJ1-1): EAGVVQSPRYKIIEKKQPVAFWCNPISGHNTLYWYLQNLGQGPELLIRYENEEAVDDSQLPKDRFSAERLKGVDSTLKIQPAELGDSAVYLCASSLSRSTEAFFGQGTRLTVV.

This clonotype showed up just a few times. The chain combines TRBV19 with TRBJ2-1; 8 nucleotides line up with TRBD1. After removal of 7 bases from V and 10 bases from J, the junction contained 12 bases not matched to a gene. The CDR3 is 14 amino acids. Germline V gene lookup returns CDR1 LNHDA and CDR2 SQIVND (reference sequence). The CDR3 is CASISRGQGGEQFF. The CDR3 DNA is TGTGCCAGTATCTCAAGAGGACAGGGCGGGGAGCAGTTCTTC.

This clonotype was found a few times. The chain uses TRBV4-1 and TRBJ2-7; D is ambiguous. Deletions cut 1 base from V and 5 bases from J, with 12 bases between. Per germline, CDR1 MGHRA and CDR2 YSYEKL. The CDR3 length is 14 residues. The CDR3 DNA is TGCGCCAGCAGCCAAGTTACGTCCGGCGACGAGCAGTACTTC. It encodes CASSQVTSGDEQYF.

Comments on this clonotype: A single base separates this from a much larger clone, so it may be a read error. The chain carries TRBV11-1 and TRBJ2-1, with TRBD2 identical over 9 bases. From germline, CDR1 is SGHAT and CDR2 FQDESV (reference sequence). CDR3 size: 15 residues. The junction had 2 bases not matched to a gene; V was cut back by 5 bases and J by 0 bases. In nucleotides, the CDR3 is TGTGCCAGCAGCGAGCGGGGGGACTCCTACAATGAGCAGTTCTTC. Protein sequence: CASSERGDSYNEQFF.

The chain links TRBV28 to TRBJ2-3, with TRBD1 identical over 9 bases. Germline V gene data show CDR1 as MDHEN and CDR2 as SYDVKM. This CDR3 region has 15 residues. V lost 2 bases to trimming and J lost 5 bases; unmatched junction nucleotides: 5. In DNA form, the CDR3 reads TGTGCCAGCAGTTTAGGGGGACAGGGAAGAGATACGCAGTATTTT. Translation gives CASSLGGQGRDTQYF.

The CDR3 nucleotides read TGTGCCAGCAGCCAAGGGTCTAGCGCCAAAAACATTCAGTACTTC. Translated, it gives CASSQGSSAKNIQYF. V is TRBV4-2 and J is TRBJ2-4; possible D gene TRBD2, 5 bases. V lost 1 base and J 1 base, leaving 8 bases between the germline ends. The CDR3 is 15 residues long. Looked up from germline, CDR1 is LGHNA and CDR2 is YNFKEQ.

This clonotype was picked up a small number of times. V usage is TRBV6-2 or TRBV6-3 and J usage is TRBJ1-1; the D gene is possibly TRBD1 (6 bases). V was trimmed by 0 bases and J by 1 base, leaving 12 bases between them. Germline values: CDR1 MNHEY, CDR2 SVGEGT. The CDR3 covers 16 residues. This CDR3 reads CASSYSLGAGNTEAFF. DNA of the CDR3: TGTGCCAGCAGTTACTCGTTGGGGGCAGGGAACACTGAAGCTTTCTTT.

This clonotype was counted only a few times. The rearrangement joins TRBV25-1 to TRBJ2-1, with TRBD2 as a possible D gene (7 bases). Trimming removed 4 bases from V and 4 bases from J, with 14 bases in between. This CDR3 is built from 15 residues. From germline, CDR1 is MGHDK and CDR2 SYGVNS. In DNA form, the CDR3 reads TGTGCCAGCAGTGCTCTAGGGGGACTATACAATGAGCAGTTCTTC. This codes for CASSALGGLYNEQFF. Variable domain in full (rest from reference TRBV25-1 and TRBJ2-1): EADIYQTPRYLVIGTGKKITLECSQTMGHDKMYWYQQDPGMELHLIHYSYGVNSTEKGDLSSESTVSRIRTEHFPLTLESARPSHTSQYLCASSALGGLYNEQFFGPGTRLTVL.

The rearrangement joins TRBV12-5 to TRBJ1-1, with unresolved D. CDR3 length: 15 amino acids. The germline V gene has CDR1 LGHNT and CDR2 FRNRAP. Trimming took 2 bases from V and 6 from J, leaving 16 bases between them. CDR3 sequence (DNA): TGTGCTAGTGGTTTGACGGCAGGACGGATCTCTGAAGCTTTCTTT. It yields the protein CASGLTAGRISEAFF.

At least ten counts were recorded for this clonotype. This sequence joins TRBV20-1 and TRBJ1-2; D is ambiguous. Trimming took 6 bases from V and 4 from J, leaving 9 bases between them. The CDR3 covers 11 residues. CDR1 is DFQATT and CDR2 is SNEGSKA in the germline V gene (reference sequence). The CDR3 region is CSATDLYGYTF. CDR3 nucleotide sequence: TGCAGTGCCACGGACCTCTATGGCTACACCTTC.

A note on this clonotype: The junction shows a germline mismatch at one end, possibly a read error. This chain links TRBV10-3 with TRBJ2-5; unclear D gene. Germline V CDR1 and CDR2: ENHRY, SYGVKD. This CDR3 comprises 15 residues. This CDR3 is CASSESLRRQETQYF. Here the CDR3 DNA reads TGTGCCAGCAGTGAGTCGTTGCGGCGCCAAGAGACCCAGTACTTC.

The gene calls are TRBV18 and TRBJ1-1; possibly TRBD1 for D (5 bases). The CDR3 length is 18 residues. The V and J ends lost 1 base and 5 bases respectively, with 23 bases between them. In germline, CDR1 is KGHSH, CDR2 LQKENI. The CDR3 reads CASSPRSGQVRGGTEAFF. The CDR3 nucleotides read TGTGCCAGCTCACCACGGTCGGGGCAGGTCCGGGGCGGTACTGAAGCTTTCTTT.

This chain joins TRBV7-6 and TRBJ1-2, with D perhaps matching TRBD1 (6 bases). This CDR3 region has 15 residues. Trimming removed 5 bases at V and 2 bases at J, with 15 bases between. CDR1 is SGHVS, CDR2 FNYEAQ, per germline. CDR3 bases: TGTGCCAGCAGCCTAACGGACAGTTTAAACTATGGCTACACCTTC. The encoded protein is CASSLTDSLNYGYTF.

This clonotype was seen at least ten times. The chain recombines TRBV2 with TRBJ1-6; D gene ambiguous. Trimming pared 4 bases from V and 0 bases from J, leaving 7 bases between. The germline V gene encodes CDR1 SNHLY and CDR2 FYNNEI. This CDR3 has 15 amino acids. CDR3 loop: CASSAESSYNSPLHF. In DNA form, the CDR3 reads TGTGCCAGCAGTGCCGAGAGCTCCTATAATTCACCCCTCCACTTT.

The sample holds many counts of this clonotype. The chain links TRBV5-1 to TRBJ2-2; D tentatively reads TRBD1 or TRBD2 (5 bases each). Germline V gene sequence: CDR1 SGHRS, CDR2 YFSETQ. The CDR3 is 15 residues long. The V end was cut by 4 bases, the J end by 10 bases, with 20 bases between. The CDR3 loop is CASSDEPGRRKELFF. The CDR3 DNA sequence: TGCGCCAGCAGCGACGAACCGGGACGAAGAAAGGAGCTGTTTTTT.

This rearrangement joins TRBV5-1 to TRBJ2-5; D is undetermined. The length of the CDR3 is 12 residues. Germline V gives CDR1 SGHRS, CDR2 YFSETQ. V was trimmed by 4 bases and J by 4 bases, leaving 8 bases between them. The CDR3 spells CASSHPRETQYF. Written as DNA, the CDR3 is TGCGCCAGCAGCCACCCCCGAGAGACCCAGTACTTC.